This T cell receptor beta chain was profiled in a study of cytomegalovirus exposure and HLA in healthy donors. The PCR used 60 Vbeta and 13 Jbeta primers. TCRdb's table, derived via immunoSEQ multiplex PCR, lists solely in-frame clones and lacks some. With fewer than 150,000 clones in the sample, the ten largest clones hold approximately 2.4%. This TCR was sampled from a man between 40 and 49 years old in good health and CMV-seronegative. Sequences were obtained from PBMCs.

The CDR3, as DNA: TGTGCCAGCAGTAGCGGGCCGGTTAATGAGCAGTTCTTC. Amino acid sequence: CASSSGPVNEQFF. The J gene is TRBJ2-1, the V gene TRBV6-7; TRBD2 might be the D (6 bases). TRBV6-7 is marked as an open reading frame, function uncertain. The CDR3 runs to 13 residues. Trimming left V 5 bases short and J 7 bases short, with 12 bases between.